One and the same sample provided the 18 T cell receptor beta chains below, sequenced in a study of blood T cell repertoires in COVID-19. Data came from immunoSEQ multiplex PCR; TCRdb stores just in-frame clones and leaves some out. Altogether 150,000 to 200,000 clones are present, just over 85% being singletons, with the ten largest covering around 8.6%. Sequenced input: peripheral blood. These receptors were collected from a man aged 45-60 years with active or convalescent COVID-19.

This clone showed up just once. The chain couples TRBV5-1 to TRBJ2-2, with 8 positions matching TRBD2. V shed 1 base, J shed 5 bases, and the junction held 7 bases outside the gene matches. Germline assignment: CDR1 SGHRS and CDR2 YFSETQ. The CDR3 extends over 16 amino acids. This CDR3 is CASSLYPAGVTGELFF. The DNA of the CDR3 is TGCGCCAGCAGCTTGTATCCAGCGGGAGTTACCGGGGAGCTGTTTTTT.

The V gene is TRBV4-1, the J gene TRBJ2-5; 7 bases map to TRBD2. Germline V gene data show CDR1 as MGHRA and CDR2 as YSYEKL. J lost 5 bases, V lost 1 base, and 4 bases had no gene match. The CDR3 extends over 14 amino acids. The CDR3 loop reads CASSQGGGRETQYF. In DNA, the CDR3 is TGCGCCAGCAGCCAAGGCGGGGGTCGGGAGACCCAGTACTTC.

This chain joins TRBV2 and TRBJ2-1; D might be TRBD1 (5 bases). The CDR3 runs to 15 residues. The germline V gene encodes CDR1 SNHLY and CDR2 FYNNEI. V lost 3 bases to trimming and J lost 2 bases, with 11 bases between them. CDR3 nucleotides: TGTGCCAGCAGTGATAGGGGCCTAGCCTACAATGAGCAGTTCTTC. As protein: CASSDRGLAYNEQFF.

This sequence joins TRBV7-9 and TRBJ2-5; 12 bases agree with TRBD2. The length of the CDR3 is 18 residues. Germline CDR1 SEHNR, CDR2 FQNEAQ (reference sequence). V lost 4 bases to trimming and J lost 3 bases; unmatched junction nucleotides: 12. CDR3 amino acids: CASSYGLAGNSFKETQYF. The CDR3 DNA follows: TGTGCCAGCAGCTACGGACTAGCGGGAAATTCATTTAAAGAGACCCAGTACTTC. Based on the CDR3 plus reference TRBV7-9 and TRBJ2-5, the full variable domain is DTGVSQNPRHKITKRGQNVTFRCDPISEHNRLYWYRQTLGQGPEFLTYFQNEAQLEKSRLLSDRFSAERPKGSFSTLEIQRTEQGDSAMYLCASSYGLAGNSFKETQYFGPGTRLLVL.

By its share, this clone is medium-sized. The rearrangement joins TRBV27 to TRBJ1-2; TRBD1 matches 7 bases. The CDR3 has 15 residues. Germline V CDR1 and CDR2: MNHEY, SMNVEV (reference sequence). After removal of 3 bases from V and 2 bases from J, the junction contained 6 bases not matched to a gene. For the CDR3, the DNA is TGTGCCAGCAGTTTGAAGGGGGCCTTAAACTATGGCTACACCTTC. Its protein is CASSLKGALNYGYTF.

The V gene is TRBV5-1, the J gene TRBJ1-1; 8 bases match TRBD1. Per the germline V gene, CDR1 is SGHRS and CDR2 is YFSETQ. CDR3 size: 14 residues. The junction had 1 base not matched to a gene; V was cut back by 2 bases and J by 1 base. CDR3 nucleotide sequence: TGCGCCAGCAGCTTCACAGGGGGGAACACTGAAGCTTTCTTT. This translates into CASSFTGGNTEAFF.

In DNA, the CDR3 is TGTGCCATCAGTGGACAGGGGGTTTTCAATGAGCAGTTCTTC. Protein product: CAISGQGVFNEQFF. The rearrangement joins TRBV10-3 to TRBJ2-1; TRBD1 agrees at 9 bases. V was pared by 4 bases and J by 6 bases, with 4 bases of the junction left unmatched. Per germline, CDR1 ENHRY and CDR2 SYGVKD. The CDR3 loop spans 14 amino acids.

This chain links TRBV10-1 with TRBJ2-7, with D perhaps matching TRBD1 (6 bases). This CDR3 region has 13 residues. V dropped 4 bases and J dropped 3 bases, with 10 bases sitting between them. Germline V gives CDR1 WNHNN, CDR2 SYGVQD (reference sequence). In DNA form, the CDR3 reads TGCGCCAGCAGTGTGTCACAGGGCTACGAGCAGTACTTC. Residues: CASSVSQGYEQYF.

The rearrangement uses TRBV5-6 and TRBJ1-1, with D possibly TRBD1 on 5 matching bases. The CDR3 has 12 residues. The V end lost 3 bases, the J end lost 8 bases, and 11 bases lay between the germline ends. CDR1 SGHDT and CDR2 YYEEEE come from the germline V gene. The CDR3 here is CASSSATGEAFF. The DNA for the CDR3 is TGTGCCAGCAGCTCCGCCACAGGAGAAGCTTTCTTT. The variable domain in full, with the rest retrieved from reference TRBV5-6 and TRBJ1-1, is DAGVTQSPTHLIKTRGQQVTLRCSPKSGHDTVSWYQQALGQGPQFIFQYYEEEERQRGNFPDRFSGHQFPNYSSELNVNALLLGDSALYLCASSSATGEAFFGQGTRLTVV.

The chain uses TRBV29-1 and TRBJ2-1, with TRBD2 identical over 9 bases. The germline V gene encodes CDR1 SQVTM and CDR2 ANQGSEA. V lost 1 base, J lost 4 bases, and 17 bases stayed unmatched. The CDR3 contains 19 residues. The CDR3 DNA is TGCAGCGTTGAAGGGTTCCGGACATCCCGACTAGCGGAATACAATGAGCAGTTCTTC. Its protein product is CSVEGFRTSRLAEYNEQFF.

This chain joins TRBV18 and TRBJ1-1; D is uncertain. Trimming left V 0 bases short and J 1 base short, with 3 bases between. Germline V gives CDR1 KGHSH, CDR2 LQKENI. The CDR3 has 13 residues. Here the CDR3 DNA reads TGTGCCAGCTCACCACCCAGGAACACTGAAGCTTTCTTT. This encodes CASSPPRNTEAFF.

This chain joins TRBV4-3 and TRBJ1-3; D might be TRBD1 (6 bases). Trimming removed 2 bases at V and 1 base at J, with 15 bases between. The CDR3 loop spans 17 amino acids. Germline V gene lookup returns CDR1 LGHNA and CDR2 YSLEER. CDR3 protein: CASSQTGLRGSGNTIYF. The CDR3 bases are TGCGCCAGCAGCCAAACAGGGTTAAGGGGGTCTGGAAACACCATATATTTT.

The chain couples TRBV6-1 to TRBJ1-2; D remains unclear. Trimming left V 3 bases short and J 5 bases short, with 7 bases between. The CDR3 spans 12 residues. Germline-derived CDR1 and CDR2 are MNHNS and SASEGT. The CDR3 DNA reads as TGTGCCAGCAGTGACAACAAGTATGGCTACACCTTC. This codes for CASSDNKYGYTF.

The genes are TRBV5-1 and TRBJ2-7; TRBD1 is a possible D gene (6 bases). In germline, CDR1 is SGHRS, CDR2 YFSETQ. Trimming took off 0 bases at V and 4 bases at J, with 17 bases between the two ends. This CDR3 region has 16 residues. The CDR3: CASSLAPGTPLYEQYF. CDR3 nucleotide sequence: TGCGCCAGCAGCTTGGCCCCCGGGACACCGTTATACGAGCAGTACTTC.

CDR3 sequence (DNA): TGTGCCAGCAGTTACCTTGGGGGCGCTGATGAAAAACTGTTTTTT. It codes for CASSYLGGADEKLFF. The gene calls are TRBV6-2 or TRBV6-3 and TRBJ1-4; weak D call: TRBD1 (6 bases). In germline, CDR1 is MNHEY, CDR2 SVGEGT. V was cut by 2 bases and J by 6 bases, with 13 bases left in between. The CDR3 length is 15 residues.

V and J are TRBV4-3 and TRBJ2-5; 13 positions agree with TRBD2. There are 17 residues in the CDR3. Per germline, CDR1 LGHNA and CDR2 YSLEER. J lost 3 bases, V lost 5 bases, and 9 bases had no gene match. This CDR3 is CASSIGLAGAFEETQYF. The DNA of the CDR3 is TGCGCCAGCAGCATAGGACTAGCGGGGGCCTTTGAAGAGACCCAGTACTTC.

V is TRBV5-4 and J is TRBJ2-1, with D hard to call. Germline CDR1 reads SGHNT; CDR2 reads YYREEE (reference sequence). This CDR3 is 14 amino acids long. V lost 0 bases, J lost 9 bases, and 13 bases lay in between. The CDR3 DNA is TGTGCCAGCAGCTTGGGTCGCAGCGATAGTGAGCAGTTCTTC. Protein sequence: CASSLGRSDSEQFF. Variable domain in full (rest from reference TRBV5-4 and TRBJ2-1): ETGVTQSPTHLIKTRGQQVTLRCSSQSGHNTVSWYQQALGQGPQFIFQYYREEENGRGNFPPRFSGLQFPNYSSELNVNALELDDSALYLCASSLGRSDSEQFFGPGTRLTVL.

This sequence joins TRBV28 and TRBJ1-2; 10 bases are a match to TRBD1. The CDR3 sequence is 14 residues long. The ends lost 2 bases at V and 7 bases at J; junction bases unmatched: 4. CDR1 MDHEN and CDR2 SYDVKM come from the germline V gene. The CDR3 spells CASSLRDRGVGYTF. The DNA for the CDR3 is TGTGCCAGCAGTTTAAGGGACAGGGGAGTTGGCTACACCTTC.